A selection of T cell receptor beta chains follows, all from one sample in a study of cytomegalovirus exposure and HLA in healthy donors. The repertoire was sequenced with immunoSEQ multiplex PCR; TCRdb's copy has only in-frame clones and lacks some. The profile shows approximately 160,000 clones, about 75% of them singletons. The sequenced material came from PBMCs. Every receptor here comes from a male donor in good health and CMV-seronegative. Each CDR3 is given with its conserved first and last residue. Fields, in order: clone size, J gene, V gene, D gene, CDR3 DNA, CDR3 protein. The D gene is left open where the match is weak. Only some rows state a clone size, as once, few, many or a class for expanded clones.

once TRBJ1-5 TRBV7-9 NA TGTGCCAGCAGCGATACCAGGACAGCCAGTAATCAGCCCCAGCATTTT CASSDTRTASNQPQHF
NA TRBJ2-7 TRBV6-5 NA TGTGCCAGCAGTTACTCCCAGAAATTCACCGAGCAGTACTTC CASSYSQKFTEQYF
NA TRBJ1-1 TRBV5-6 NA TGTGCCAGCAGCTTTACAGATATGAACACTGAAGCTTTCTTT CASSFTDMNTEAFF
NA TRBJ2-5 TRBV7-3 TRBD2 TGTGCCAGCAGCCTCGGGGGACTAGATGCAGAGACCCAGTACTTC CASSLGGLDAETQYF
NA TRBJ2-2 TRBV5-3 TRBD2 TGTGCCAGAAGCAGACTAGCGGGAGGGGACACCGGGGAGCTGTTTTTT CARSRLAGGDTGELFF
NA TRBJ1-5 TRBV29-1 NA TGCAGCGTCTTGACGGAGCGGGGTCAGCCCCAGCATTTT CSVLTERGQPQHF
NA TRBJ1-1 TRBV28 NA TGTGCCACCCTCGGGGGGTGGATAGGGACTGAAGCTTTCTTT CATLGGWIGTEAFF
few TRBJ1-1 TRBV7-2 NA TGTGCCAGCAGCTTATCAGGGGTGAACACTGAAGCTTTCTTT CASSLSGVNTEAFF
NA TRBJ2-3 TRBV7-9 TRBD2 TGTGCCAGCAGCTTGACGGGGGGTATAGATACGCAGTATTTT CASSLTGGIDTQYF
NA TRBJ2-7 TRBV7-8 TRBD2 TGTGCCAGCAGCCCTGGACTAGCGGGAGGCTACGAGCAGTACTTC CASSPGLAGGYEQYF
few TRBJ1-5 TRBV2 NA TGTGCCAGCAGGCGGGGTGATCATAGCAATCAGCCCCAGCATTTT CASRRGDHSNQPQHF
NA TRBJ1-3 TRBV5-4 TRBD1 TGTGCCAGCAGCTATGGACAGGCAACTGGAAACACCATATATTTT CASSYGQATGNTIYF
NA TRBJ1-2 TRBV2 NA TGTGCCAGCCGGCGGGGTTCGCAGGTCTATGGCTACACCTTC CASRRGSQVYGYTF
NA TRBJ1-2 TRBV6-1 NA TGTGCCAGCAGGGCCCAGGGAAACGGCTACACCTTC CASRAQGNGYTF
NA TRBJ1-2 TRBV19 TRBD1 TGTGCCAGTACAGCCCAGGGGGCAAGCTATGGCTACACCTTC CASTAQGASYGYTF
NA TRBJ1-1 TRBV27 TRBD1 TGTGCCAGCAGGCTAAACAGGGGAACCATTAACACTGAAGCTTTCTTT CASRLNRGTINTEAFF
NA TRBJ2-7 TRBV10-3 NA TGTGCCATCAGTGGATTGGACTCCAAATCCTACGAGCAGTACTTC CAISGLDSKSYEQYF
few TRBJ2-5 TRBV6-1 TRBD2 TGTGCCAGCAGTGAAGCGGGGGCGGGGGGGCAAGAGACCCAGTACTTC CASSEAGAGGQETQYF
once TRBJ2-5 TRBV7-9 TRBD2 TGTGCCAGCAGCTTGGGGGAGGGCCTTCTATCAGAGACCCAGTACTTC CASSLGEGLLSETQYF
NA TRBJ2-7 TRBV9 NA TGTGCCAGCAGCGTTGGAGCCGCTGGCCACGAGCAGTACTTC CASSVGAAGHEQYF
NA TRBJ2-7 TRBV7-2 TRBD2 TGTGCCAGCAGCTTCCCGACTAGCGGGAGCTCCTACGAGCAGTACTTC CASSFPTSGSSYEQYF
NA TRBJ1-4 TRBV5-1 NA TGCGCCAGCAGCTTGGGGGCGGGCGCGTCGGCTAATGAAAAACTGTTTTTT CASSLGAGASANEKLFF
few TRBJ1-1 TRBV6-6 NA TGTGCCACTAAGAACACTGAAGCTTTCTTT CATKNTEAFF
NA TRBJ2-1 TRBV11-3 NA TGTGCCAGCAGCTCAGGAGGGAGGTCCTCCTACAATGAGCAGTTCTTC CASSSGGRSSYNEQFF
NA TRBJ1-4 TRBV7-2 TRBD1 TGTGCCAGCAGCTTATTGAACAGGGGAACTAATGAAAAACTGTTTTTT CASSLLNRGTNEKLFF
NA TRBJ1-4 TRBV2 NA TGTGCCACCAAGACAAACAGGGTTGCGTTTGAAAAACTGTTTTTT CATKTNRVAFEKLFF
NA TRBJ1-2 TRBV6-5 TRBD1 TGTGCCAGCAGCCTACAGGGGGCGCATGATGGCTACACCTTC CASSLQGAHDGYTF
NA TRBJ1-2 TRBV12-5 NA TGTGCTAGTGGTTTGGTACCTTTAGCGGGGGACGGGGCCTTC CASGLVPLAGDGAF
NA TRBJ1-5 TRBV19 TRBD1 TGTGCCAGTAGGGGGGATGGAGGCAGGGGGCTCTCTGTTAGCAATCAGCCCCAGCATTTT CASRGDGGRGLSVSNQPQHF
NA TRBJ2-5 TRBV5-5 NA TGTGCCAGCAGCTTGAGGGGGGGAGAGACCCAGTACTTC CASSLRGGETQYF
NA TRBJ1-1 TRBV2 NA TGTGCCAGCAGTGATCGGCGGGCGAACACTGAAGCTTTCTTT CASSDRRANTEAFF
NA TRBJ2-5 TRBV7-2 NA TGTGCCAGCAGCGCAATGGGAGAGCAGTACTTC CASSAMGEQYF
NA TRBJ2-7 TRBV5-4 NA TGTGCCAGCAGCTTAGGGGAATCCCCCCACGAGCAGTACTTC CASSLGESPHEQYF
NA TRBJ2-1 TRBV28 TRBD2 TGTGCCAGCAGCCGCCCGGGGGCTAGCGGGAGTTACAATGAGCAGTTCTTC CASSRPGASGSYNEQFF
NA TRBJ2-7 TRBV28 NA TGTGCCAGCGGGTTATTCCGGGACTCCTACGAGCAGTACTTC CASGLFRDSYEQYF
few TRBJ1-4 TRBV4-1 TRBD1 TGCGCCAGCAGCCTTCAGGGGGCTAGTGAAAAACTGTTTTTT CASSLQGASEKLFF
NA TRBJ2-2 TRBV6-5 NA TGTGCCAGCAGTTACGGGGACTCCGTGAACACCGGGGAGCTGTTTTTT CASSYGDSVNTGELFF
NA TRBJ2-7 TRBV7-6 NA TGTGCCAGCCGCGGTAGAGACGTCGAGCAGTACTTC CASRGRDVEQYF
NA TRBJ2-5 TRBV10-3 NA TGTGCCACTCAGAAGGTGGGGGGTATACGGACCCAGTACTTC CATQKVGGIRTQYF
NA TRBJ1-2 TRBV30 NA TGTGCCTGGAGTGTTGGCAGGGCTTATGGCTACACCTTC CAWSVGRAYGYTF
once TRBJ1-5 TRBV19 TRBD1 TGTGCCAGTAGTCCAACTGGACAGGGAGGGCATAATCAGCCCCAGCATTTT CASSPTGQGGHNQPQHF
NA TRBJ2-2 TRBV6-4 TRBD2 TGTGCCAGCAGTCCCACTCCGGGACTAGCGGCCGGGGAGCTGTTTTTT CASSPTPGLAAGELFF
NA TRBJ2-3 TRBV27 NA TGTGCCAGCAGTTTAGGCGGGCTGGGCACAGATACGCAGTATTTT CASSLGGLGTDTQYF
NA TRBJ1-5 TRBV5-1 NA TGCGCCAGCAGAATCGGGCAGGGTGGCACAGATACGCAGCATTTT CASRIGQGGTDTQHF
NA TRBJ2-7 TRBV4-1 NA TGCGCCAGCAGCCAAGGCGCGGCGGCAACAGGGTGGTCGGAGCAGTACTTC CASSQGAAATGWSEQYF
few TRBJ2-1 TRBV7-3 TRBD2 TGTGCCAGCAGCCTCGGGGGGGCCCGCTACAATGAGCAGTTCTTC CASSLGGARYNEQFF
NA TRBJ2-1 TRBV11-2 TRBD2 TGTGCCAGCAGCTTCGCCGGGACTAGCCTTTTAGAGTTCTTC CASSFAGTSLLEFF
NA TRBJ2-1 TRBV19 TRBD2 TGTGCCAGTACTTGGGGACTAGCGGGAAACAATGAGCAGTTCTTC CASTWGLAGNNEQFF
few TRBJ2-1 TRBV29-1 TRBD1 TGCAGCGTGGGACAGGCGTCAGGGGAGCAGTTCTTC CSVGQASGEQFF
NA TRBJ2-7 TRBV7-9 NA TGTGCCAGCAGCTTAGGAGCTAGGCTTAAGTACGAGCAGTACTTC CASSLGARLKYEQYF
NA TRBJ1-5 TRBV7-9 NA TGTGCCAGCAGCTTAGGGAATCGACAGTATAGCAATCAGCCCCAGCATTTT CASSLGNRQYSNQPQHF
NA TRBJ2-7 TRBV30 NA TGTGCCTGGAGTGACGAAACAGGGAAGGGGTACGAGCAGTACTTC CAWSDETGKGYEQYF
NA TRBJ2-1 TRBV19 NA TGTGCCAGTAGCCTGGGGCCCCAAGAGCAGTTCTTC CASSLGPQEQFF